This record looks at one TCR beta chain sequence and its context. The antigen is undetermined. Patients had blood sampled at baseline and again on cycle 4 day 1 and cycle 7 day 1. The repertoire was sequenced with immunoSEQ multiplex PCR; TCRdb's copy has only in-frame clones and lacks some. Of some 76,000 clones in the sample, about 93% were seen once. This record comes from a study of OX40 agonist ivuxolimab in advanced cancers. Study conclusions and caveats: CD4+ T cells averaged fewer expanded clones than CD8+ T cells.

The TCR was taken from an adult with an advanced solid tumor such as melanoma, head and neck, liver or kidney cancer. This sample comprised CD4+ or CD8+ T cells sorted from blood, obtained in a trial of the OX40 agonist ivuxolimab.

This CDR3 is CASSLGVTGELFF. The CDR3 coding sequence is TGTGCCAGCAGTTTAGGGGTTACCGGGGAGCTGTTTTTT. The chain recombines TRBV27 with TRBJ2-2; no clear D gene. The CDR3 has 13 residues. The germline V gene encodes CDR1 MNHEY and CDR2 SMNVEV (reference sequence). The germline V and J ends were trimmed by 2 bases and 5 bases, with 6 bases remaining between them.